The 12 T cell receptor beta chains below all came from one sample that was sequenced in a study of blood T cell repertoires in COVID-19. Sequencing was performed with immunoSEQ multiplex PCR; in TCRdb, only in-frame clones are kept and a portion is missing. The sample consists of about 170,000 clones, around 89% of them appearing once. The sample was peripheral blood. The source of these receptors is a man aged 50 or older who had recovered from COVID-19.

The chain employs TRBV6-7 and TRBJ2-7; 7 nucleotides line up with TRBD2. TRBV6-7 is filed as an ORF, its function uncertain. V was clipped by 4 bases and J by 0 bases; unmatched bases: 9. This CDR3 is 16 amino acids long. The CDR3 bases are TGTGCCAGCAGTTCGACAACTAGCGCCCGCTCCTACGAGCAGTACTTC. Its translation: CASSSTTSARSYEQYF.

V and J are TRBV4-3 and TRBJ2-2; TRBD2 might be the D (5 bases). The CDR3 runs to 15 residues. V was pared by 4 bases and J by 4 bases, with 13 bases between. Germline CDR1 LGHNA, CDR2 YSLEER. The CDR3 is CASSRARSGTGELFF. CDR3 coding DNA: TGCGCCAGCAGCCGGGCTAGGAGCGGCACCGGGGAGCTGTTTTTT.

The CDR3 DNA follows: TGCAGCGTTGGGCCAGGGAGGGAAAAACTGTTTTTT. This gives the protein CSVGPGREKLFF. The chain uses TRBV29-1 and TRBJ1-4; D possibly corresponds to TRBD1 (5 bases). Germline values: CDR1 SQVTM, CDR2 ANQGSEA. The CDR3 is 12 amino acids. The V gene lost 4 bases and the J gene lost 8 bases, with 11 bases spanning the gap. Using reference TRBV29-1 and TRBJ1-4 for the parts outside the CDR3, the full variable domain is SAVISQKPSRDICQRGTSLTIQCQVDSQVTMMFWYRQQPGQSLTLIATANQGSEATYESGFVIDKFPISRPNLTFSTLTVSNMSPEDSSIYLCSVGPGREKLFFGSGTQLSVL.

V and J are TRBV5-1 and TRBJ1-5; 8 bases are shared with TRBD1. Germline CDR1 is SGHRS and CDR2 is YFSETQ. The CDR3 spans 16 residues. Losses at the gene ends were 1 base for V and 0 bases for J; bases not matched to a gene: 3. CDR3 bases: TGCGCCAGCAGCTTGTCGACAGGGGATAGCAATCAGCCCCAGCATTTT. Its protein is CASSLSTGDSNQPQHF.

J is TRBJ2-1 and V is TRBV5-1, with TRBD2 matching over 10 bases. In germline, CDR1 is SGHRS, CDR2 YFSETQ. V dropped 1 base and J dropped 7; count of bases not matched to a gene: 5. The CDR3 consists of 15 residues. Here the CDR3 DNA reads TGCGCCAGCAGCTTGACTAGCGGGGTGGGGAATGAGCAGTTCTTC. Translation gives CASSLTSGVGNEQFF.

The chain couples TRBV5-4 to TRBJ2-7; the match to TRBD2 covers 13 bases. V lost 4 bases to trimming and J lost 5 bases; unmatched junction nucleotides: 3. Germline CDR1 is SGHNT and CDR2 is YYREEE (reference sequence). The CDR3 is 14 residues long. CDR3 coding DNA: TGTGCCAGCAGCGGGGGACTAGCGGGACACGAGCAGTACTTC. It specifies CASSGGLAGHEQYF.

V is TRBV15 and J is TRBJ2-1; TRBD2 aligns across 14 bases. Germline V gene data show CDR1 as LNHNV and CDR2 as YYDKDF (reference sequence). J gave up 8 bases and V 0 bases, and 6 bases lay outside the gene matches. CDR3 length equals 17 residues. The DNA for the CDR3 is TGTGCCACCAGCAGAGATCCGGGACTAGCGGGAGTGGATGAGCAGTTCTTC. Translation: CATSRDPGLAGVDEQFF. Drawing the rest from reference TRBV15 and TRBJ2-1, the complete variable domain is DAMVIQNPRYQVTQFGKPVTLSCSQTLNHNVMYWYQQKSSQAPKLLFHYYDKDFNNEADTPDNFQSRRPNTSFCFLDIRSPGLGDTAMYLCATSRDPGLAGVDEQFFGPGTRLTVL.

V gene TRBV4-3 combines with J gene TRBJ1-2, with D unclear. CDR1 and CDR2 (germline): LGHNA, YSLEER. Trimming removed 0 bases at V and 0 bases at J, with 5 bases between. CDR3 length equals 14 residues. The CDR3 spells CASSQENTNYGYTF. For the CDR3, the DNA is TGCGCCAGCAGCCAAGAAAACACTAACTATGGCTACACCTTC.

The J gene is TRBJ2-2, the V gene TRBV10-3; 8 bases align to TRBD2. Trimming cost V 6 bases and J 2 bases; bases outside gene matches: 11. This CDR3 has 17 residues. Germline V gives CDR1 ENHRY, CDR2 SYGVKD. CDR3 amino acids: CAIRRGLLAGNTGELFF. The CDR3 nucleotides read TGTGCCATCAGGAGAGGGCTTCTAGCGGGTAACACCGGGGAGCTGTTTTTT.

The chain carries TRBV7-3 and TRBJ2-3; D is uncertain. The CDR3 spans 13 residues. Looked up from germline, CDR1 is SGHTA and CDR2 is FQGTGA. Trimming took 2 bases from V and 4 from J, leaving 7 bases between them. CDR3 amino acids: CASSLFSPDTQYF. CDR3 in DNA: TGTGCCAGCAGCTTATTCTCCCCAGATACGCAGTATTTT.

This chain links TRBV6-1 with TRBJ1-3; no reliable D call. Looked up from germline, CDR1 is MNHNS and CDR2 is SASEGT. Deletions cut 2 bases from V and 1 base from J, with 6 bases between. The CDR3 is made up of 14 amino acids. The CDR3 protein is CASSERGSGNTIYF. The CDR3 nucleotides are TGTGCCAGCAGTGAACGAGGGTCTGGAAACACCATATATTTT.

The chain carries TRBV5-4 and TRBJ2-7; TRBD2 might be the D (6 bases). The CDR3 runs 16 residues. Germline CDR1 and CDR2: SGHNT and YYREEE (reference sequence). Trimming left V 0 bases short and J 2 bases short, with 15 bases between. The CDR3 DNA is TGTGCCAGCAGCTTGGGGGCGGGGAAAACCACCTACGAGCAGTACTTC. It specifies CASSLGAGKTTYEQYF.